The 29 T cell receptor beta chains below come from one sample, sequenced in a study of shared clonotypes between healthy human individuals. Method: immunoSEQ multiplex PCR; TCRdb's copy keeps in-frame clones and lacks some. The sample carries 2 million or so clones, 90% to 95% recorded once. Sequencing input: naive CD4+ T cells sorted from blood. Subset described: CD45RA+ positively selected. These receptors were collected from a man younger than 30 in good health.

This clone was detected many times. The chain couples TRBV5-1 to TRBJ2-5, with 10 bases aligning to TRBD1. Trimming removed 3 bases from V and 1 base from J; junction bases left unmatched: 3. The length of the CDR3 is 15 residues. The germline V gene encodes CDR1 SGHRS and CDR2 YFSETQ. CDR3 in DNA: TGCGCCAGCAGCTCCGGGACAGGGGCCCAAGAGACCCAGTACTTC. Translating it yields CASSSGTGAQETQYF.

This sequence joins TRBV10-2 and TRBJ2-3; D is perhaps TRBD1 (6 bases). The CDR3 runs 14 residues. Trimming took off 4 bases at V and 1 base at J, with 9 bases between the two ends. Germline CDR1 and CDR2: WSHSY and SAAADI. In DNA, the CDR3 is TGCGCCAGCAGTGGGGCAGGGGGCACAGATACGCAGTATTTT. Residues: CASSGAGGTDTQYF.

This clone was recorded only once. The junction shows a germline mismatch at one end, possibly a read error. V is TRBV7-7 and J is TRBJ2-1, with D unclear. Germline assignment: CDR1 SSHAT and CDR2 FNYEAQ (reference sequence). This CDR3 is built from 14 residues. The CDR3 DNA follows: TGTGCTAGCAGTATTTCTGAGGCGTACAATGAGCAGTTCTTC. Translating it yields CASSISEAYNEQFF.

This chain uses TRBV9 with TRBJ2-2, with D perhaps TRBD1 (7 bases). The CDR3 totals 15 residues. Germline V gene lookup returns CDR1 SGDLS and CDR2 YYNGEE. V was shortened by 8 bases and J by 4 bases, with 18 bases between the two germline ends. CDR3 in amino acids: CASRQGGRSTGELFF. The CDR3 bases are TGTGCCAGTCGCCAGGGGGGTAGGTCCACCGGGGAGCTGTTTTTT.

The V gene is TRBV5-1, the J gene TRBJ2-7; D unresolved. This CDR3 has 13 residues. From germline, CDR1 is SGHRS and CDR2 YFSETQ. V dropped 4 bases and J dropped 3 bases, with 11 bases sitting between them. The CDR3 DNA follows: TGCGCCAGCAGCCGGAGCCGGATCTACGAGCAGTACTTC. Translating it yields CASSRSRIYEQYF.

The CDR3 loop is CASSYAAKQYF. In DNA, the CDR3 is TGTGCCAGCAGTTACGCGGCCAAGCAGTACTTC. The chain uses TRBV6-5 and TRBJ2-7; D ambiguous. Trimming cost V 2 bases and J 8 bases, with 7 bases left between them. Germline CDR1 reads MNHEY; CDR2 reads SVGAGI. This CDR3 spans 11 amino acids.

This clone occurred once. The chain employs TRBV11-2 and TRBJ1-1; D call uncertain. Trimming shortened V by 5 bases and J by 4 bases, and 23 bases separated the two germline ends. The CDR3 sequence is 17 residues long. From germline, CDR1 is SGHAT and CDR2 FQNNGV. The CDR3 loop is CASSQSRVLKTGTEAFF. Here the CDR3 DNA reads TGTGCCAGCAGCCAGAGTAGGGTCCTCAAAACGGGCACTGAAGCTTTCTTT.

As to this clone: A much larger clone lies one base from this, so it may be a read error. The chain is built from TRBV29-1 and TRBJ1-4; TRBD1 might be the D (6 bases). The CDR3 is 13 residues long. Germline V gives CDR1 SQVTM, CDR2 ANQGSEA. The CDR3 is CSVATGINEELFF. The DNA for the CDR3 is TGCAGCGTTGCGACAGGAATTAATGAAGAACTGTTTTTT.

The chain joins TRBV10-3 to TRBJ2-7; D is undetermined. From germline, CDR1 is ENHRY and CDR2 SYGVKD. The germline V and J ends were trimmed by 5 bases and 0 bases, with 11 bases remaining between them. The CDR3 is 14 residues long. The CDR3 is CAISSAPSSYEQYF. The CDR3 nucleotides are TGTGCCATCAGTAGCGCGCCGAGCTCCTACGAGCAGTACTTC.

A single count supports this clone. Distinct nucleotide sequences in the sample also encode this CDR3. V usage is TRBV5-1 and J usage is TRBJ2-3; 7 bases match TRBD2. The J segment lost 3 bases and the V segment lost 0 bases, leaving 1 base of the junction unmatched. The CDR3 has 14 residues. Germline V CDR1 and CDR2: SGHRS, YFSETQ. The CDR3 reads CASSLERGTDTQYF. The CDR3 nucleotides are TGCGCCAGCAGCTTGGAGCGGGGAACAGATACGCAGTATTTT. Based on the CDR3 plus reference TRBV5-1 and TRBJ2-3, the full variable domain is KAGVTQTPRYLIKTRGQQVTLSCSPISGHRSVSWYQQTPGQGLQFLFEYFSETQRNKGNFPGRFSGRQFSNSRSEMNVSTLELGDSALYLCASSLERGTDTQYFGPGTRLTVL.

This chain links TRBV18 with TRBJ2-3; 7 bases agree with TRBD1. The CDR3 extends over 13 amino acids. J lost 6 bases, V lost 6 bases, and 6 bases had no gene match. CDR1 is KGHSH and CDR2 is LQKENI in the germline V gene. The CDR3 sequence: CASSIEGADTQYF. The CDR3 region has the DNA TGTGCCAGCTCTATTGAGGGGGCGGATACGCAGTATTTT.

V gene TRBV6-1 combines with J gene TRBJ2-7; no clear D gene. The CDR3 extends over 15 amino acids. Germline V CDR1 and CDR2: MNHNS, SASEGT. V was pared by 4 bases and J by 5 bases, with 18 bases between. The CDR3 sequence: CASSVGSLLADEQYF. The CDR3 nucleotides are TGTGCCAGCAGTGTGGGGTCGCTCCTCGCTGACGAGCAGTACTTC.

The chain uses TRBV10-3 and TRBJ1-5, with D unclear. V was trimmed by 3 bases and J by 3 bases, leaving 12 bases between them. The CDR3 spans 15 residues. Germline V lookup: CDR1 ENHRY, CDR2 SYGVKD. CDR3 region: CAISDTAYTNQPQHF. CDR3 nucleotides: TGTGCCATCAGTGACACAGCGTATACCAATCAGCCCCAGCATTTT.

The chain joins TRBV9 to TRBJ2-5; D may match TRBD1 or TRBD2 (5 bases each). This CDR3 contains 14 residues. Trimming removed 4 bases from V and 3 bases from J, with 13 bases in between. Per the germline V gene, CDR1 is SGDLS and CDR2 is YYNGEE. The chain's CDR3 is CASSMGVGEETQYF. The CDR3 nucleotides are TGTGCCAGCAGCATGGGGGTAGGGGAAGAGACCCAGTACTTC.

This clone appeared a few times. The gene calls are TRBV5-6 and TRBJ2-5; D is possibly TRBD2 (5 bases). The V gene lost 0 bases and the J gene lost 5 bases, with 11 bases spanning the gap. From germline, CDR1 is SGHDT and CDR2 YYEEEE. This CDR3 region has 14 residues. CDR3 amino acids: CASSLGPPGETQYF. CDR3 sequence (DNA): TGTGCCAGCAGCTTGGGACCTCCGGGGGAGACCCAGTACTTC.

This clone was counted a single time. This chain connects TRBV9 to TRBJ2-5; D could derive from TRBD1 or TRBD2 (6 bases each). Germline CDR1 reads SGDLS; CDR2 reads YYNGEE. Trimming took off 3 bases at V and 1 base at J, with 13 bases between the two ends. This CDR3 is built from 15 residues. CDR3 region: CASSAGRGVQETQYF. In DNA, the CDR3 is TGTGCCAGCAGCGCAGGAAGGGGGGTCCAAGAGACCCAGTACTTC.

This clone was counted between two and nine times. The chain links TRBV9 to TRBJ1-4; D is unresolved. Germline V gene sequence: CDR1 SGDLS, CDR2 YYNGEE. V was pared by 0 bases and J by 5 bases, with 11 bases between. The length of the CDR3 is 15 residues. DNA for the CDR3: TGTGCCAGCAGCGTAGGTCCGGAATTAAATGAAAAACTGTTTTTT. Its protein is CASSVGPELNEKLFF.

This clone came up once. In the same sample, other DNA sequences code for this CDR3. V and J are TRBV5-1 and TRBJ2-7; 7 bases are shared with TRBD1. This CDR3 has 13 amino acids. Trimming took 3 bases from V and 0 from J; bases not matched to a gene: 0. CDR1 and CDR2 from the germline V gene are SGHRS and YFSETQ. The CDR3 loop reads CASSWTGSYEQYF. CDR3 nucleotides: TGCGCCAGCAGCTGGACAGGCTCCTACGAGCAGTACTTC. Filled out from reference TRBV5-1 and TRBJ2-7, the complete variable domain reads KAGVTQTPRYLIKTRGQQVTLSCSPISGHRSVSWYQQTPGQGLQFLFEYFSETQRNKGNFPGRFSGRQFSNSRSEMNVSTLELGDSALYLCASSWTGSYEQYFGPGTRLTVT.

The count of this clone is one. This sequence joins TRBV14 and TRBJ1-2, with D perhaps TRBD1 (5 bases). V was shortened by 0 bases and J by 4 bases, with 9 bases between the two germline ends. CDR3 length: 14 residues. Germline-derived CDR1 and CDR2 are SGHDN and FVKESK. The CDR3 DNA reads TGTGCCAGCAGCCAAGATCCCAGGGCCTATGGCTACACCTTC. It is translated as CASSQDPRAYGYTF.

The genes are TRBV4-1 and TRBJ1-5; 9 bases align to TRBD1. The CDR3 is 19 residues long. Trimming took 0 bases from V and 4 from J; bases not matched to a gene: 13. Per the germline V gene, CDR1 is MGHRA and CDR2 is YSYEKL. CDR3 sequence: CASSQEGGTGTGTNQPQHF. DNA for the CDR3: TGCGCCAGCAGCCAAGAGGGAGGTACCGGGACAGGGACAAATCAGCCCCAGCATTTT.

The CDR3, as DNA: TGTGCCAGCAGCTATCGGGACAGGGGGCCTTTTGGCTACACCTTC. This encodes CASSYRDRGPFGYTF. The genes are TRBV6-5 and TRBJ1-2; 12 bases are shared with TRBD1. The germline CDR1 and CDR2 sequences are MNHEY and SVGAGI. V dropped 6 bases and J dropped 7; count of bases not matched to a gene: 9. The CDR3 contains 15 residues.

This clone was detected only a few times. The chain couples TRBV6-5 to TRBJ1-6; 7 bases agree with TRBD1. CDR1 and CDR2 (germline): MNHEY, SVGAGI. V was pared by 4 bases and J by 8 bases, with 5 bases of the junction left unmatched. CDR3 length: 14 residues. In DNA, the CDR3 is TGTGCCAGCAGTTCCAGGGACAGCGATTCACCCCTCCACTTT. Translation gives CASSSRDSDSPLHF.

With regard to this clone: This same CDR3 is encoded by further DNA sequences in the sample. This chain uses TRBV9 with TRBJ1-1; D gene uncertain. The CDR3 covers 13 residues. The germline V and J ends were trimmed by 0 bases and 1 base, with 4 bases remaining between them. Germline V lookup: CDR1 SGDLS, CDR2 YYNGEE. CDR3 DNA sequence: TGTGCCAGCAGCGTAGACTCGAACACTGAAGCTTTCTTT. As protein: CASSVDSNTEAFF.

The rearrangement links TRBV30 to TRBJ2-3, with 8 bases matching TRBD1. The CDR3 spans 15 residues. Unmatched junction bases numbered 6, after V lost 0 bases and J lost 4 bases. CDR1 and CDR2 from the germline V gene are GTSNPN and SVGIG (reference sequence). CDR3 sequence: CAWSVLRGQPDTQYF. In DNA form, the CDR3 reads TGTGCCTGGAGTGTACTCAGGGGGCAGCCAGATACGCAGTATTTT.

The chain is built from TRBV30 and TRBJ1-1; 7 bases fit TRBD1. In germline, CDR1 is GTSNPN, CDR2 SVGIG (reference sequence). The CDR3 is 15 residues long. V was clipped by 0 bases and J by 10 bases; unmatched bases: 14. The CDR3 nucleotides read TGTGCCTGGAGTGTATCACAGTTGTATTCAGGGGGAGCTTTCTTT. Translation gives CAWSVSQLYSGGAFF.

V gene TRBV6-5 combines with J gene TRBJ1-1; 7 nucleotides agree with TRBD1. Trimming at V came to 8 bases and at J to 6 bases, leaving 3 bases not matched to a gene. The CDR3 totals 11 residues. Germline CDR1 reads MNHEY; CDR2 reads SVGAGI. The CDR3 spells CASGTGAEAFF. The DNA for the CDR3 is TGTGCCAGCGGAACAGGGGCTGAAGCTTTCTTT.

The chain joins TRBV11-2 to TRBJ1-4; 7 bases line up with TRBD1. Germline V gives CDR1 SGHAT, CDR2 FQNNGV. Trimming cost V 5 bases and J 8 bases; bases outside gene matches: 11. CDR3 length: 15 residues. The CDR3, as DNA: TGTGCCAGCAGCCCTCGACAGGGCAAGCGGGAAAAACTGTTTTTT. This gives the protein CASSPRQGKREKLFF.

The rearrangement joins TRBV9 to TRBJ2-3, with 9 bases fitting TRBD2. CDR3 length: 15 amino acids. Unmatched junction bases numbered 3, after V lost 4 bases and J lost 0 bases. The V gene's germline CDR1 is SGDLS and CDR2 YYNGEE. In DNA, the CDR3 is TGTGCCAGCAGCCGACTAGCGGCTAGCACAGATACGCAGTATTTT. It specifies CASSRLAASTDTQYF.

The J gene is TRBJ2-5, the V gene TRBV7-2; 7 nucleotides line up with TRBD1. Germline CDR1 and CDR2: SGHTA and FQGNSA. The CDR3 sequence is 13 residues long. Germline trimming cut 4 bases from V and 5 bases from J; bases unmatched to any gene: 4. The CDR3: CASSWGQRETQYF. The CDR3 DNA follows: TGTGCCAGCAGCTGGGGACAGAGGGAGACCCAGTACTTC.